A single sample is the source of the 30 T cell receptor beta chains below, sequenced in a study of post-analysis software for immune sequencing data. Incorporated into the TCR beta cDNA libraries were unique molecular identifiers, which served to reduce PCR and sequencing biases. TCRdb re-called the PCR reads through MiXCR, storing one row per CDR3 protein. The data contain about 820,000 distinct CDR3 sequences, roughly 50% of them seen just once; the ten biggest clones take up around 4.5%. These TCRs' antigens remain unknown. Study-wide results and caveats: The five TRBV segments detected at higher frequency in patients than in controls included TRBV5-6, TRBV5-1 and TRBV20-1.

Sequenced input: blood. All receptors derive from a girl aged 5 to 17 with multiple sclerosis.

The table lists this clonotype with a few counts. This rearrangement joins TRBV5-1 to TRBJ2-5; D is uncertain. V shed 1 base and J shed 1 base, with 8 bases lying between them. There are 14 residues in the CDR3. Germline lookup yields CDR1 SGHRS and CDR2 YFSETQ. The CDR3: CASSLRTTQETQYF. The DNA of the CDR3 is TGCGCCAGCAGCTTGAGGACCACCCAAGAGACCCAGTACTTC.

The rearrangement joins TRBV5-1 to TRBJ1-1; the match to TRBD1 covers 9 bases. Germline CDR1 reads SGHRS; CDR2 reads YFSETQ. This CDR3 is built from 14 residues. V shed 7 bases and J 8 bases; nucleotides not matched to a gene: 12. Written as DNA, the CDR3 is TGCGCCAGCGATAGGACAGGGGAGAGGAGGGAAGCTTTCTTT. Amino acid sequence: CASDRTGERREAFF.

The chain carries TRBV3-1 and TRBJ2-1; D perhaps matches TRBD2 (6 bases). Germline CDR1 LGHDT, CDR2 YNNKEL (reference sequence). Trimming took off 4 bases at V and 11 bases at J, with 15 bases between the two ends. The CDR3 runs 13 residues. The CDR3 bases are TGTGCCAGCAGCCCCCAGGAGGGGACCAAGCAGTTCTTC. Translated, it gives CASSPQEGTKQFF.

This clonotype was seen more than once but under ten times. This chain joins TRBV5-1 and TRBJ1-1; D unclear. V was cut by 4 bases and J by 4 bases, with 8 bases left in between. This CDR3 comprises 12 residues. CDR1 and CDR2 from the germline V gene are SGHRS and YFSETQ. CDR3 residues: CASSVPSTEAFF. The CDR3 DNA follows: TGCGCCAGCAGCGTCCCGTCCACTGAAGCTTTCTTT.

V is TRBV7-9 and J is TRBJ1-4; D is perhaps TRBD1 (5 bases). CDR1 is SEHNR and CDR2 is FQNEAQ in the germline V gene (reference sequence). V gave up 3 bases and J gave up 0 bases, with 14 bases separating them. CDR3 length equals 17 residues. The CDR3 loop reads CASSFSEAGATNEKLFF. In DNA form, the CDR3 reads TGTGCCAGCAGCTTTAGTGAGGCGGGGGCAACTAATGAAAAACTGTTTTTT.

The V and J genes are TRBV7-2 and TRBJ1-2, with a tentative D call TRBD1 (5 bases). Germline lookup yields CDR1 SGHTA and CDR2 FQGNSA. V lost 6 bases and J lost 3, with 11 bases in between. The CDR3 loop spans 13 amino acids. The CDR3 loop reads CASSVPGHYGYTF. In nucleotides, the CDR3 is TGTGCCAGCAGTGTACCGGGACACTATGGCTACACCTTC.

The chain couples TRBV25-1 to TRBJ1-5, with D perhaps TRBD1 (5 bases). The germline V gene has CDR1 MGHDK and CDR2 SYGVNS. V was pared by 7 bases and J by 2 bases, with 15 bases between. The CDR3 spans 15 residues. The CDR3, as DNA: TGTGCCAGCAACCACTCGGGGCCCCGCAATCAGCCCCAGCATTTT. Its translation: CASNHSGPRNQPQHF.

The chain carries TRBV27 and TRBJ2-7, with 9 bases that match TRBD2. The trim removed 7 bases at V and 1 base at J, leaving 5 bases unmatched. The CDR3 consists of 14 residues. The germline V gene encodes CDR1 MNHEY and CDR2 SMNVEV (reference sequence). DNA for the CDR3: TGTGCCAGCACCTATAGCGGGGGATCCTACGAGCAGTACTTC. As protein: CASTYSGGSYEQYF.

This chain joins TRBV25-1 and TRBJ2-7, with D possibly being TRBD1 (6 bases). Germline V CDR1 and CDR2: MGHDK, SYGVNS. V lost 5 bases and J 6 bases, leaving 17 bases between the germline ends. This CDR3 has 14 residues. The CDR3 is CASSRPNTGTEQYF. The CDR3 DNA reads TGTGCCAGCAGTAGACCAAATACAGGGACCGAGCAGTACTTC.

J is TRBJ2-5 and V is TRBV7-2; 9 positions agree with TRBD2. The CDR3 runs to 18 residues. V lost 0 bases, J lost 5 bases, and 13 bases stayed unmatched. Germline V CDR1 and CDR2: SGHTA, FQGNSA. This CDR3 is CASSLARAGGVLRETQYF. The CDR3 DNA is TGTGCCAGCAGCTTAGCCAGAGCGGGAGGTGTCCTGCGGGAGACCCAGTACTTC.

The rearrangement uses TRBV11-2 and TRBJ2-7; the D gene is possibly TRBD1 (5 bases). V was shortened by 8 bases and J by 2 bases, with 19 bases between the two germline ends. The germline V gene encodes CDR1 SGHAT and CDR2 FQNNGV. The CDR3 loop spans 15 amino acids. The CDR3 DNA follows: TGTGCCAGCGTCTCCAGGGAAGAAATGGCCTACGAGCAGTACTTC. This gives the protein CASVSREEMAYEQYF.

CDR3 loop: CSVGEQGNQPQHF. Here the CDR3 DNA reads TGCAGCGTTGGGGAACAGGGCAATCAGCCCCAGCATTTT. This rearrangement joins TRBV29-1 to TRBJ1-5, with a possible D match to TRBD1 (5 bases). The CDR3 is 13 residues long. The germline V gene has CDR1 SQVTM and CDR2 ANQGSEA. Trimming removed 4 bases at V and 2 bases at J, with 9 bases between.

The V and J genes are TRBV29-1 and TRBJ1-2; possibly TRBD1 for D (6 bases). V lost 0 bases to trimming and J lost 5 bases, with 31 bases between them. The V gene's germline CDR1 is SQVTM and CDR2 ANQGSEA. The CDR3 length is 20 residues. The CDR3 here is CSVEDLDWGGAILISYGYTF. In nucleotides, the CDR3 is TGCAGCGTTGAAGACCTGGACTGGGGGGGCGCGATTTTAATCTCATATGGCTACACCTTC.

Only a few counts were recorded for this clonotype. The gene calls are TRBV5-1 and TRBJ2-5; D perhaps matches TRBD2 (5 bases). The CDR3 has 16 amino acids. CDR1 SGHRS and CDR2 YFSETQ come from the germline V gene. Trimming took off 0 bases at V and 0 bases at J, with 12 bases between the two ends. In DNA, the CDR3 is TGCGCCAGCAGCTTGGGGACTGGCGGGTACCAAGAGACCCAGTACTTC. This translates into CASSLGTGGYQETQYF. The variable domain in full, with the rest retrieved from reference TRBV5-1 and TRBJ2-5, is KAGVTQTPRYLIKTRGQQVTLSCSPISGHRSVSWYQQTPGQGLQFLFEYFSETQRNKGNFPGRFSGRQFSNSRSEMNVSTLELGDSALYLCASSLGTGGYQETQYFGPGTRLLVL.

V usage is TRBV6-5 and J usage is TRBJ2-1; D possibly corresponds to TRBD2 (6 bases). The V end lost 6 bases, the J end lost 0 bases, and 12 bases lay between the germline ends. The CDR3 has 15 amino acids. Looked up from germline, CDR1 is MNHEY and CDR2 is SVGAGI. The CDR3 loop reads CASRRGGSSYNEQFF. Written as DNA, the CDR3 is TGTGCCAGCAGGCGGGGAGGCAGCTCCTACAATGAGCAGTTCTTC.

CDR3 loop: CASSDGQQGRTEAFF. CDR3 bases: TGCGCCAGCAGTGATGGACAGCAAGGACGAACTGAAGCTTTCTTT. The gene calls are TRBV10-1 and TRBJ1-1; D might be TRBD1 (6 bases). Trimming left V 3 bases short and J 5 bases short, with 16 bases between. The CDR3 sequence is 15 residues long. Looked up from germline, CDR1 is WNHNN and CDR2 is SYGVQD (reference sequence).

This clonotype was detected once. The V gene is TRBV30, the J gene TRBJ2-4, with 7 bases identical to TRBD2. The V segment lost 4 bases and the J segment 0 bases; nucleotides outside the gene matches: 0. Germline values: CDR1 GTSNPN, CDR2 SVGIG (reference sequence). This CDR3 comprises 13 residues. CDR3 sequence: CAWTSGAKNIQYF. The CDR3, as DNA: TGTGCCTGGACTAGCGGAGCCAAAAACATTCAGTACTTC.

V gene TRBV9 combines with J gene TRBJ2-7; 8 bases map to TRBD2. This CDR3 is 15 amino acids long. Germline V gene lookup returns CDR1 SGDLS and CDR2 YYNGEE. V shed 0 bases, J shed 5 bases, and the junction held 7 bases outside the gene matches. The CDR3 sequence is CASSVATGGGHEQYF. CDR3 nucleotide sequence: TGTGCCAGCAGCGTAGCTACGGGGGGGGGTCACGAGCAGTACTTC. Using reference TRBV9 and TRBJ2-7 for the parts outside the CDR3, the full variable domain is DSGVTQTPKHLITATGQRVTLRCSPRSGDLSVYWYQQSLDQGLQFLIQYYNGEERAKGNILERFSAQQFPDLHSELNLSSLELGDSALYFCASSVATGGGHEQYFGPGTRLTVT.

J is TRBJ2-4 and V is TRBV12-3 or TRBV12-4; 7 bases are shared with TRBD2. This CDR3 is 14 amino acids long. V lost 7 bases to trimming and J lost 6 bases; unmatched junction nucleotides: 9. CDR3 bases: TGTGCCAGCACCGCCGGGACTAACTTAAACATTCAGTACTTC. It translates to CASTAGTNLNIQYF.

This clonotype appeared a few times. The rearrangement joins TRBV20-1 to TRBJ2-5; D is undetermined. Germline values: CDR1 DFQATT, CDR2 SNEGSKA (reference sequence). This CDR3 spans 16 amino acids. V dropped 6 bases and J dropped 4 bases, with 24 bases sitting between them. The CDR3 nucleotides read TGCAGTGCGGACCTTCTTCATGCGGCGAAACGAGAGACCCAGTACTTC. Its protein is CSADLLHAAKRETQYF.

The chain is built from TRBV18 and TRBJ2-7; the D call may be TRBD1 or TRBD2 (5 bases each). In germline, CDR1 is KGHSH, CDR2 LQKENI. Trimming cost V 0 bases and J 3 bases, with 9 bases left between them. This CDR3 is built from 14 residues. The CDR3 loop reads CASSPPGAGYEQYF. CDR3 DNA sequence: TGTGCCAGCTCACCACCCGGGGCAGGCTACGAGCAGTACTTC.

The count of this clonotype is one. V usage is TRBV20-1 and J usage is TRBJ1-2; D is ambiguous. The CDR3 runs to 12 residues. Germline V gene data show CDR1 as DFQATT and CDR2 as SNEGSKA (reference sequence). With 6 bases removed from V and 6 bases from J, the gap between germline ends came to 14 bases. The CDR3 nucleotides are TGCAGTGCCGGAGAGCGGGGTGATGGCTACACCTTC. It encodes CSAGERGDGYTF.

This clonotype was seen only a few times. The rearrangement links TRBV14 to TRBJ1-1; unclear D gene. Germline values: CDR1 SGHDN, CDR2 FVKESK. V was clipped by 6 bases and J by 1 base, with 9 bases between them. The CDR3 is made up of 13 amino acids. The CDR3 protein is CASRDGRNTEAFF. The CDR3 DNA is TGTGCCAGCAGGGACGGAAGGAACACTGAAGCTTTCTTT.

This clonotype was detected a few times. The genes are TRBV7-9 and TRBJ1-2; D uncertain. This CDR3 is 13 amino acids long. V was pared by 2 bases and J by 8 bases, with 12 bases between. Germline loops: CDR1 SEHNR, CDR2 FQNEAQ (reference sequence). CDR3 protein: CASSLTQHKGYTF. The CDR3, as DNA: TGTGCCAGCAGCTTAACGCAACATAAAGGCTACACCTTC.

There are a few counts of this clonotype. The chain has TRBV10-3 and TRBJ1-5; a weak D match, TRBD1 (5 bases). The CDR3 has 13 amino acids. Trimming shortened V by 10 bases and J by 0 bases, and 10 bases separated the two germline ends. Germline CDR1 and CDR2: ENHRY and SYGVKD. The CDR3 DNA reads TGTGCCACCTCCCAGGGTAGCAATCAGCCCCAGCATTTT. Translation: CATSQGSNQPQHF.

In this sample, this clonotype turned up a few times. This chain uses TRBV10-3 with TRBJ1-2; a possible D gene is TRBD1 (5 bases). Germline CDR1 is ENHRY and CDR2 is SYGVKD. V lost 9 bases and J lost 0, with 17 bases in between. The CDR3 is made up of 15 amino acids. CDR3 protein: CAMTGGGTSNYGYTF. CDR3 DNA sequence: TGTGCCATGACCGGGGGGGGAACCTCTAACTATGGCTACACCTTC.

This chain joins TRBV12-3 or TRBV12-4 and TRBJ1-1; D unclear. Trimming cost V 7 bases and J 4 bases, with 13 bases left between them. The CDR3 consists of 13 residues. CDR3: CASTTSVFTEAFF. The CDR3 DNA follows: TGTGCCAGCACTACGTCAGTGTTCACTGAAGCTTTCTTT.

V usage is TRBV12-3 or TRBV12-4 and J usage is TRBJ2-4; D is uncertain. This CDR3 is built from 14 residues. V was shortened by 6 bases and J by 8 bases, with 17 bases between the two germline ends. CDR3 in DNA: TGTGCCAGCAGGCCATCGGACCCAGCCTACATTCAGTACTTC. The encoded protein is CASRPSDPAYIQYF.

The chain recombines TRBV29-1 with TRBJ2-7; the D gene is possibly TRBD2 (5 bases). This CDR3 spans 13 amino acids. Germline assignment: CDR1 SQVTM and CDR2 ANQGSEA. V was pared by 6 bases and J by 4 bases, with 16 bases between. In DNA form, the CDR3 reads TGCAGCGTCCGGAGACTACTGGGTTACGAGCAGTACTTC. Translating gives CSVRRLLGYEQYF.

The sample holds a few counts of this clonotype. The CDR3 bases are TGTGCCAGCAGTTACGGCCAAGGGCCCCAGCATTTT. It is translated as CASSYGQGPQHF. The chain employs TRBV6-5 and TRBJ1-5, with unresolved D. The CDR3 runs to 12 residues. CDR1 and CDR2 from the germline V gene are MNHEY and SVGAGI. Trimming took 2 bases from V and 9 from J, leaving 8 bases between them.